The rows below give T cell receptor beta chains drawn from one sample of a study of blood T cell repertoires in COVID-19. The table came from immunoSEQ multiplex PCR; TCRdb's copy has only in-frame clones and leaves some out. The data contain fewer than 250,000 clones, 85% to 90% of them seen just once; the ten biggest clones take up about 15%. Sequencing input: PBMCs or T cells enriched from blood (not recorded which). These receptors came from a woman aged 45-59 years with acute COVID-19. Both conserved end residues are part of each CDR3. D genes are given only for firm matches. Clone size, where shown, is once, few, many, or a class for clones that have expanded.

j_gene: TRBJ1-3; v_gene: TRBV7-2; abundance: once; d_gene: NA; CDR3aa: CASSFVDGKNTIYF; CDR3nt: TGTGCCAGCAGCTTTGTGGACGGGAAAAACACCATATATTTT
j_gene: TRBJ1-1; v_gene: TRBV14; abundance: NA; d_gene: NA; CDR3aa: CASSLAWRGTEAFF; CDR3nt: TGTGCCAGCAGTCTCGCGTGGCGGGGCACTGAAGCTTTCTTT
j_gene: TRBJ1-4; v_gene: TRBV19; abundance: NA; d_gene: TRBD1; CDR3aa: CASSIRQGTHNEKLFF; CDR3nt: TGTGCCAGTAGTATCAGACAGGGGACCCACAATGAAAAACTGTTTTTT
j_gene: TRBJ2-6; v_gene: TRBV11-2; abundance: NA; d_gene: NA; CDR3aa: CASSLSGDPSLGANVLTF; CDR3nt: TGTGCCAGCAGCTTATCAGGGGATCCCTCTCTGGGGGCCAACGTCCTGACTTTC
j_gene: TRBJ1-6; v_gene: TRBV15; abundance: NA; d_gene: NA; CDR3aa: CATSRVPHNSPLHF; CDR3nt: TGTGCCACCAGTCGAGTTCCTCATAATTCACCCCTCCACTTT
j_gene: TRBJ1-2; v_gene: TRBV7-2; abundance: NA; d_gene: NA; CDR3aa: CASSTGPPYGYTF; CDR3nt: TGTGCCAGCAGCACAGGACCTCCCTATGGCTACACCTTC
j_gene: TRBJ1-2; v_gene: TRBV7-9; abundance: NA; d_gene: TRBD1; CDR3aa: CASSPHGTGNANYGYTF; CDR3nt: TGTGCCAGCAGCCCCCACGGGACAGGGAATGCTAACTATGGCTACACCTTC
j_gene: TRBJ2-1; v_gene: TRBV7-3; abundance: NA; d_gene: TRBD2; CDR3aa: CASSSKGLSHNEQFF; CDR3nt: TGTGCCAGCAGCTCCAAGGGACTATCCCACAATGAGCAGTTCTTC
j_gene: TRBJ2-7; v_gene: TRBV4-3; abundance: NA; d_gene: TRBD2; CDR3aa: CASSQDGGRVAEQYF; CDR3nt: TGCGCCAGCAGCCAAGATGGCGGGAGGGTTGCCGAGCAGTACTTC
j_gene: TRBJ2-1; v_gene: TRBV25-1; abundance: NA; d_gene: NA; CDR3aa: CASSEGGGPYNEQFF; CDR3nt: TGTGCCAGCAGTGAGGGAGGGGGGCCCTACAATGAGCAGTTCTTC
j_gene: TRBJ1-3; v_gene: TRBV18; abundance: NA; d_gene: TRBD1; CDR3aa: CASSAYTGGTGNTIYF; CDR3nt: TGTGCCAGCTCAGCATACACAGGGGGCACTGGAAACACCATATATTTT
j_gene: TRBJ1-2; v_gene: TRBV19; abundance: NA; d_gene: NA; CDR3aa: CASSLFYGYTF; CDR3nt: TGTGCCAGTAGTCTTTTTTATGGCTACACCTTC
j_gene: TRBJ2-1; v_gene: TRBV4-2; abundance: NA; d_gene: NA; CDR3aa: CASRHHRTNSDSDEQFF; CDR3nt: TGTGCCAGCAGACATCACCGGACTAATTCTGATAGCGATGAGCAGTTCTTC
j_gene: TRBJ1-3; v_gene: TRBV9; abundance: NA; d_gene: NA; CDR3aa: CASSVAGEVGNTIYF; CDR3nt: TGTGCCAGCAGCGTAGCGGGGGAGGTCGGAAACACCATATATTTT
j_gene: TRBJ2-7; v_gene: TRBV1; abundance: NA; d_gene: NA; CDR3aa: CTSSRENLKYEQYF; CDR3nt: TGCACCAGCAGCCGAGAAAACTTAAAGTACGAGCAGTACTTC
j_gene: TRBJ1-4; v_gene: TRBV7-9; abundance: NA; d_gene: TRBD1; CDR3aa: CASSSRDRGATNEKLFF; CDR3nt: TGTGCCAGCAGCTCCCGGGACAGGGGAGCAACTAATGAAAAACTGTTTTTT
j_gene: TRBJ2-5; v_gene: TRBV20-1; abundance: few; d_gene: NA; CDR3aa: CSARVHPQYF; CDR3nt: TGCAGTGCTAGAGTACATCCCCAGTACTTC
j_gene: TRBJ1-5; v_gene: TRBV18; abundance: NA; d_gene: NA; CDR3aa: CASSREQGTSNQPQHF; CDR3nt: TGTGCCAGCTCACGCGAACAGGGTACTAGCAATCAGCCCCAGCATTTT
j_gene: TRBJ2-1; v_gene: TRBV3-1/TRBV3-2; abundance: NA; d_gene: TRBD1; CDR3aa: CASGTLTGGNEQFF; CDR3nt: TGTGCCAGCGGGACACTAACAGGGGGTAATGAGCAGTTCTTC
j_gene: TRBJ2-3; v_gene: TRBV10-1; abundance: NA; d_gene: TRBD2; CDR3aa: CASSGSGRAADTQYF; CDR3nt: TGCGCCAGCAGTGGGAGCGGGAGGGCGGCAGATACGCAGTATTTT
j_gene: TRBJ1-1; v_gene: TRBV28; abundance: few; d_gene: NA; CDR3aa: CASSLPTGYTEAFF; CDR3nt: TGTGCCAGCAGTTTACCCACAGGGTACACTGAAGCTTTCTTT
j_gene: TRBJ2-4; v_gene: TRBV9; abundance: once; d_gene: NA; CDR3aa: CASSVGLSGAKNIQYF; CDR3nt: TGTGCCAGCAGCGTTGGACTTTCTGGGGCCAAAAACATTCAGTACTTC
j_gene: TRBJ2-5; v_gene: TRBV12-3/TRBV12-4; abundance: NA; d_gene: NA; CDR3aa: CASSFRGKETQYF; CDR3nt: TGTGCCAGCAGTTTTAGGGGGAAAGAGACCCAGTACTTC
j_gene: TRBJ2-2; v_gene: TRBV9; abundance: once; d_gene: TRBD2; CDR3aa: CASSVQTGGLAGELFF; CDR3nt: TGTGCCAGCAGCGTACAAACGGGAGGGCTGGCCGGGGAGCTGTTTTTT
j_gene: TRBJ2-3; v_gene: TRBV24-1; abundance: once; d_gene: NA; CDR3aa: CATSDRTPDTQYF; CDR3nt: TGTGCCACCAGTGACAGAACACCAGATACGCAGTATTTT